This TCR beta chain emerged from a study of cytomegalovirus exposure and HLA in healthy donors (dated by TCRdb to about 2017). Turning to the overall study: A later analysis indicated that the 120 or so validation repertoires were generated on the platform also employed for the 666 repertoires of the first cohort. The aim of the study was to test whether cataloging public T cell receptors could identify signatures of past pathogen exposure. To predict cytomegalovirus infection status, the study brought together high-throughput TCR immunosequencing, statistical association of individual TCRs with disease status, and machine learning. Besides the first cohort of 500 to 700 subjects, a separate validation cohort made up of 90 to 150 different subjects was used.

The donors belonged to the validation cohort of 120 subjects, which was separate from the approximately 700-subject first cohort. Library prep was done by the immunoSEQ multiplex PCR assay. As for the original processing: A statistical classification framework was developed to diagnose cytomegalovirus status using the catalog of TCR beta chain sequences. TCRdb holds this immuneACCESS table with in-frame rearrangements only. Some clones are missing; in checked studies, unresolved V genes explain under half, and the rest has no known cause. V and J calls and clone size are copied from that table; D and trimming were computed from the DNA. The sample table lists some 250,000 clones, roughly 91% of them with a count of one. Around 3.1% of the sample comes from the top ten. Regarding this clone: Which antigen it targets is not known. Base quality data are lacking; no much larger clone is found one base away.

What the study reported, not specific to this receptor: In vitro tests confirmed that a few of the cytomegalovirus-associated TCR beta chains recognize cytomegalovirus antigens. A later analysis found that TCRs clustered in the first cohort also tended to co-occur in the roughly 110 validation repertoires, with approximately 94% of cluster scores above 0. The classifier was reported to diagnose cytomegalovirus status with high specificity and sensitivity in both the original cohort and the validation cohort. Most TCR sequences were seen in very few donors, while some public TCRs were found in many individuals. The validation cohort had no HLA typing available for a later analysis, so co-occurrence within that cohort was assessed over all 130 or so repertoires. The study gave a list of under 200 TCR beta chains associated with cytomegalovirus. The authors suggested that the approach could potentially be generalized to other disease states and immunological phenotypes.

The sample consisted of PBMCs. The source is a woman aged 25 to 45 in good health and CMV-seronegative.

CDR3 loop: CASRKQGAAGDGYTF. The DNA is TGTGCCAGCAGAAAACAGGGTGCGGCGGGGGATGGCTACACCTTC. The V gene is TRBV27 and the J gene is TRBJ1-2; possibly the D gene is TRBD1, per 6 matching bases. From cysteine to phenylalanine, the CDR3 is 15 amino acids long. Of the read, only the CDR3 DNA is kept; its 45 bases are in frame from base 1. V was cut back by 6 bases and J by 6 bases, leaving a gap of 20 bases between them. The germline V gene (reference sequence) yields MNHEY for CDR1 and SMNVEV for CDR2.